The entry that follows covers one T cell receptor (beta chain) sequence. The sort gate was single viable CD3+CD4+CD8-CD45RO+ cells for memory CD4+ T cells. This record comes from a study of memory CD4+ T cells and cytomegalovirus serostatus. Study summary: This sample comes from healthy Belgian adults, under 10 CMV seropositive, roughly 22 seronegative.

Germline CDR1 is SNHLY and CDR2 is FYNNEI. The CDR3 is 16 amino acids. Trimming pared 8 bases from V and 4 bases from J, leaving 21 bases between. Data came from immunoSEQ multiplex PCR; TCRdb stores just in-frame clones and leaves some out. The data hold around 99,000 clones, with 75% to 90% observed a single time. The TCR originated in an adult in good health and CMV-seropositive. This chain joins TRBV2 and TRBJ1-5; no clear D. Source material: memory CD4+ T cells from blood. CDR3 in DNA: TGTGCCAGCTCTCGACAAGTCACCTATTCGAATCAGCCCCAGCATTTT. This encodes CASSRQVTYSNQPQHF.